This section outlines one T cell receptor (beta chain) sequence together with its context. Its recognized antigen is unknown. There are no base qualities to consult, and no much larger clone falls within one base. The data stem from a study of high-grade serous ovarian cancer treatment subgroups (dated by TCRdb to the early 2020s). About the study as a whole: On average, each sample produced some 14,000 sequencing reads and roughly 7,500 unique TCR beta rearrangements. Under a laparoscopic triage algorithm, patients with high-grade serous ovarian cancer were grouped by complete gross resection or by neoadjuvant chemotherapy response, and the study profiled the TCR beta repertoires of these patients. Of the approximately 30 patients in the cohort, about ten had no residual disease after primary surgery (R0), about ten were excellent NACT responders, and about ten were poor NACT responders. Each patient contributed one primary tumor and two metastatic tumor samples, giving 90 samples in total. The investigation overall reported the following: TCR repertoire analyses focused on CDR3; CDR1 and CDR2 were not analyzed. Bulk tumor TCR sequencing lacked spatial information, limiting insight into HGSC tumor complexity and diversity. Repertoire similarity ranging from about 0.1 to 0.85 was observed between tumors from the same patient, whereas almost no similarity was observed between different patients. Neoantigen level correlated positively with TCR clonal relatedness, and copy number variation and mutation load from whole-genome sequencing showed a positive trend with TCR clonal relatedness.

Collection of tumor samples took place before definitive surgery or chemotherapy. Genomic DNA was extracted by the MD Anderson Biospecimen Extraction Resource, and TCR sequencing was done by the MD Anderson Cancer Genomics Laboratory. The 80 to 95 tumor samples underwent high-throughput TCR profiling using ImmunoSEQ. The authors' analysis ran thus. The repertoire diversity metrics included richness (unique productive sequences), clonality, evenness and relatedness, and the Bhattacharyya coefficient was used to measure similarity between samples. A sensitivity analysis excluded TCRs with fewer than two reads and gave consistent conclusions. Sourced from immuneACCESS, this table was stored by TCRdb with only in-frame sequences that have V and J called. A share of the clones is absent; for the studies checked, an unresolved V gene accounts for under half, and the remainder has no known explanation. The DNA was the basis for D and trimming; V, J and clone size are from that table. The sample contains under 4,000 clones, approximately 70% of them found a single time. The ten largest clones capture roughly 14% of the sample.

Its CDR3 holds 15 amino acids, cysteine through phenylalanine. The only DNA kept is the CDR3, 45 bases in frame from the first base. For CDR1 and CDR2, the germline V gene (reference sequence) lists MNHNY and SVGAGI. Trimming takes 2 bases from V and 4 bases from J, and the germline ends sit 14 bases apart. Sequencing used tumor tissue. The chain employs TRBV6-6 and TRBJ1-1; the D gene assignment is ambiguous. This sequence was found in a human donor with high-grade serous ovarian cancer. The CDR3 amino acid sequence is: CASSYGGELSTEAFF. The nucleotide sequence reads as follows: TGTGCCAGCAGTTACGGTGGGGAGTTGAGCACTGAAGCTTTCTTT.